This T cell receptor beta chain was sequenced during a study of blood T cell repertoires in COVID-19. Study-level information: Acute and convalescent COVID-19 specimens originated in the United States, Italy and Spain.

Notes on this clone: At one end the junction does not follow the germline gene, possibly because of a read error.

Study processing details: Researchers report that nucleated cell counts were estimated from reference gene primer amplification. Method: immunoSEQ multiplex PCR; TCRdb's copy keeps in-frame clones and lacks some. That table supplies the V and J calls and clone size; D and trimming were determined from the DNA. The sample lists tens of thousands of clones, approximately 80% occurring once. The CDR3 is 13 residues long. Germline CDR1 reads SNHLY; CDR2 reads FYNNEI. The clonotype was recovered from a woman over 75 with COVID-19, enrolled during active disease. Sequenced material: peripheral blood. The chain couples TRBV2 to TRBJ2-5; D might be TRBD1 (5 bases). The CDR3 region is CASIQGSRETKYF. In DNA form, the CDR3 reads TGTGCCAGCATCCAGGGTTCTAGAGAGACCAAGTACTTC.